Each of the 23 T cell receptor gamma chains below was sequenced from the same sample in a study of human gamma delta and Vdelta1 T cells. TCRdb processed the PCR reads again with the CATT caller. The data show 5,100 or so gamma-chain clones, with 32% seen just once and roughly 3% held by the top ten. These receptors' antigens are unknown. The sequenced material came from Vdelta1 gamma-delta T cells from blood grown in culture (DOT cells). These receptors were collected from a human donor in good health.

Worth noting for this clone: A much larger clone is a single base away; this may be a read error. This chain uses TRGV10 with TRGJP1. TRGV10 falls under the ORF class, with uncertain function. CDR3 length: 14 amino acids. J was trimmed by 4 bases and V by 8 bases; bases with no gene match: 8. The CDR3 DNA sequence: TGTGCTGCGTGGGAGTATATCACTGGTTGGTTCAAGATATTT. This translates into CAAWEYITGWFKIF.

By proportion, this clone is large. This sample also contains other DNA sequences that code for the same CDR3. The chain has TRGV5 and TRGJ1 or TRGJ2. The CDR3 covers 12 residues. CDR1 and CDR2 (germline): VINAFY, YDVSNSKD. Germline trimming cut 0 bases from V and 6 bases from J; bases unmatched to any gene: 2. The chain's CDR3 is CATWDRRYKKLF. CDR3 sequence (DNA): TGTGCCACCTGGGACAGGCGTTATAAGAAACTCTTT.

The chain couples TRGV2 to TRGJ1 or TRGJ2. In germline, CDR1 is EGSNGY, CDR2 YDSYNSKV. This CDR3 is built from 14 residues. With V trimmed by 0 bases and J by 2 bases, 4 bases remained unmatched. For the CDR3, the DNA is TGTGCCACCTGGGACGGGACAGATTATTATAAGAAACTCTTT. This translates into CATWDGTDYYKKLF.

Concerning this clone itself: Relative to the germline gene, one junction end is altered; a read error may explain this. The chain is built from TRGV4 and TRGJ1 or TRGJ2. Germline assignment: CDR1 EGSTGY and CDR2 YDSYTSSV. The CDR3 extends over 14 amino acids. CDR3 nucleotides: TGTGCCACCTGGGATGGCTGTAATTATTATAAGAATCTCTTT. This codes for CATWDGCNYYKNLF.

The chain carries TRGV3 and TRGJ1 or TRGJ2. Germline CDR1 and CDR2: VTNTFY and YDVSTARD (reference sequence). After removal of 1 base from V and 2 bases from J, the junction contained 5 bases not matched to a gene. The CDR3 runs to 14 residues. The CDR3 spells CATWDRRDYYKKLF. CDR3 DNA sequence: TGTGCCACCTGGGACAGAAGGGATTATTATAAGAAACTCTTT.

This clone was found a few times. The chain employs TRGV4 and TRGJP2. Germline-derived CDR1 and CDR2 are EGSTGY and YDSYTSSV. Trimming removed 5 bases from V and 6 bases from J; junction bases left unmatched: 9. The CDR3 contains 14 residues. The CDR3, as DNA: TGTGCCACCTGGGCCCCGAGGCGTGATTGGATCAAGACGTTT. It codes for CATWAPRRDWIKTF.

In the case of this clone: The same CDR3 also results from other DNA sequences found in this sample. The chain joins TRGV9 to TRGJ1 or TRGJ2. With V trimmed by 2 bases and J by 3 bases, 1 base remained unmatched. Germline-derived CDR1 and CDR2 are GITISATS and ISYDGTV (reference sequence). CDR3 length equals 12 residues. The CDR3 DNA follows: TGTGCCTTGTGGGAGGGTTATTATAAGAAACTCTTT. Its protein product is CALWEGYYKKLF.

The V and J genes are TRGV5 and TRGJ1 or TRGJ2. V lost 0 bases to trimming and J lost 12 bases; unmatched junction nucleotides: 5. Germline CDR1 and CDR2: VINAFY and YDVSNSKD. There are 11 residues in the CDR3. The CDR3 sequence: CATWDRLGKLF. Here the CDR3 DNA reads TGTGCCACCTGGGACAGGCTTGGGAAACTCTTT.

This clone was counted a few times. The rearrangement links TRGV5 to TRGJ1 or TRGJ2. The CDR3 has 14 residues. The trim removed 3 bases at V and 1 base at J, leaving 6 bases unmatched. From germline, CDR1 is VINAFY and CDR2 YDVSNSKD. The DNA for the CDR3 is TGTGCCACCTGGGACCGCGAAAATTATTATAAGAAACTCTTT. It codes for CATWDRENYYKKLF.

The chain is built from TRGV4 and TRGJ1 or TRGJ2. CDR3 length equals 11 residues. V was pared by 4 bases and J by 13 bases, with 10 bases of the junction left unmatched. Germline V lookup: CDR1 EGSTGY, CDR2 YDSYTSSV. The CDR3 DNA follows: TGTGCCACCTGGGACCTGCGGTCAAAACTCTTT. Translated, it gives CATWDLRSKLF.

The chain carries TRGV4 and TRGJ1 or TRGJ2. J gave up 6 bases and V 1 base, and 9 bases lay outside the gene matches. Per the germline V gene, CDR1 is EGSTGY and CDR2 is YDSYTSSV. The CDR3 extends over 14 amino acids. This CDR3 reads CATWDGPAGYKKLF. CDR3 coding DNA: TGTGCCACCTGGGATGGCCCAGCAGGTTATAAGAAACTCTTT.

This clone was detected a few times. V is TRGV10 and J is TRGJ1 or TRGJ2. TRGV10 is an open reading frame, and its role is uncertain. This CDR3 region has 15 residues. Germline trimming cut 8 bases from V and 5 bases from J; bases unmatched to any gene: 16. CDR3 in amino acids: CAAWDYSPLNYKKLF. Written as DNA, the CDR3 is TGTGCTGCGTGGGATTATTCACCCCTCAATTATAAGAAACTCTTT.

This clone has more than one count but fewer than ten. Other DNA sequences in the same sample also yield this CDR3. V gene TRGV5 combines with J gene TRGJ1 or TRGJ2. Germline CDR1 is VINAFY and CDR2 is YDVSNSKD. The CDR3 loop spans 13 amino acids. The V segment lost 0 bases and the J segment 5 bases; nucleotides outside the gene matches: 4. The CDR3 sequence: CATWDRLNYKKLF. In DNA form, the CDR3 reads TGTGCCACCTGGGACAGGCTAAATTATAAGAAACTCTTT.

The V call is TRGV2, the J call TRGJP1. The CDR3 runs 17 residues. Germline V gene lookup returns CDR1 EGSNGY and CDR2 YDSYNSKV. Trimming took 0 bases from V and 1 from J; bases not matched to a gene: 8. This CDR3 reads CATWDGRGGTTGWFKIF. DNA of the CDR3: TGTGCCACCTGGGACGGGCGGGGGGGTACCACTGGTTGGTTCAAGATATTT.

With regard to this clone: A single base separates this from a much larger clone, so it may be a read error. Distinct nucleotide sequences in the sample also encode this CDR3. The rearrangement links TRGV3 to TRGJ1 or TRGJ2. With V trimmed by 0 bases and J by 3 bases, 5 bases remained unmatched. This CDR3 has 14 residues. The germline gives CDR1 VTNTFY, CDR2 YDVSTARD (reference sequence). The DNA for the CDR3 is TGTGCCACCTGGGACAGGCCGAGTTATTATAAGAAACTCTTT. Its translation is CATWDRPSYYKKLF.

The chain uses TRGV4 and TRGJ1 or TRGJ2. This CDR3 is 14 amino acids long. V shed 4 bases and J 3 bases; nucleotides not matched to a gene: 9. Germline loops: CDR1 EGSTGY, CDR2 YDSYTSSV. CDR3 in amino acids: CATWDGPIYYKKLF. The CDR3 nucleotides are TGTGCCACCTGGGACGGTCCCATTTATTATAAGAAACTCTTT.

This clone was observed a few times. Other DNA variants within this sample encode the same CDR3. This rearrangement joins TRGV3 to TRGJ1 or TRGJ2. Germline V CDR1 and CDR2: VTNTFY, YDVSTARD (reference sequence). The CDR3 consists of 13 residues. Trimming cost V 0 bases and J 4 bases; bases outside gene matches: 3. This CDR3 reads CATWDRPYYKKLF. The CDR3 DNA reads TGTGCCACCTGGGACAGGCCCTATTATAAGAAACTCTTT.

The chain recombines TRGV4 with TRGJ1 or TRGJ2. This CDR3 is 15 amino acids long. Looked up from germline, CDR1 is EGSTGY and CDR2 is YDSYTSSV. Losses at the gene ends were 0 bases for V and 4 bases for J; bases not matched to a gene: 9. The CDR3 loop reads CATWDGPVEYYKKLF. The CDR3 DNA sequence: TGTGCCACCTGGGATGGGCCAGTTGAATATTATAAGAAACTCTTT.

This clone was picked up a small number of times. V is TRGV2 and J is TRGJ1 or TRGJ2. Losses at the gene ends were 0 bases for V and 0 bases for J; bases not matched to a gene: 5. This CDR3 comprises 15 residues. Germline values: CDR1 EGSNGY, CDR2 YDSYNSKV. DNA of the CDR3: TGTGCCACCTGGGACGGGCGGGCGAATTATTATAAGAAACTCTTT. Amino acid sequence: CATWDGRANYYKKLF.

The V and J genes are TRGV3 and TRGJ1 or TRGJ2. V dropped 0 bases and J dropped 10; count of bases not matched to a gene: 6. Germline V gives CDR1 VTNTFY, CDR2 YDVSTARD (reference sequence). CDR3 length: 12 residues. CDR3 nucleotide sequence: TGTGCCACCTGGGACAGGCGGAAGAAGAAACTCTTT. As protein: CATWDRRKKKLF.

In regard to this clone: A single base separates this from a much larger clone, so it may be a read error. At the DNA level, this CDR3 is encoded by other sequences in the same sample as well. This rearrangement joins TRGV5 to TRGJ1 or TRGJ2. V lost 3 bases and J lost 4; bases outside the gene matches: 3. The CDR3 is made up of 12 amino acids. Germline lookup yields CDR1 VINAFY and CDR2 YDVSNSKD. The CDR3 spells CATWDPYYKKLF. The DNA for the CDR3 is TGTGCCACCTGGGACCCCTATTATAAGAAACTCTTT.

This clone is judged medium-sized. This chain connects TRGV8 to TRGJ1 or TRGJ2. The germline gives CDR1 VENAVY, CDR2 YDSYNSRV. The J segment lost 3 bases and the V segment lost 5 bases, leaving 1 base of the junction unmatched. CDR3 length: 11 amino acids. As DNA, the CDR3 is TGTGCCACCTGGGCTTATTATAAGAAACTCTTT. Residues: CATWAYYKKLF.

This chain links TRGV9 with TRGJ1 or TRGJ2. The germline V gene has CDR1 GITISATS and CDR2 ISYDGTV (reference sequence). There are 12 residues in the CDR3. V was pared by 0 bases and J by 8 bases, with 4 bases of the junction left unmatched. CDR3 sequence reads: CALWEVRHKKLF. The DNA for the CDR3 is TGTGCCTTGTGGGAGGTGAGGCATAAGAAACTCTTT.